This T cell receptor (beta chain) was recovered during a study of control samples from healthy donors and cancer patients (dated by TCRdb to 2020 to 2022). V trim: 1 base; J trim: 6 bases; unmatched bases: 6. CDR1 SEHNR and CDR2 FQNEAQ were looked up in the germline V gene (reference sequence). The CDR3 numbers 15 residues from cysteine through phenylalanine. Just the 45-base CDR3 DNA is kept, in frame starting at base 1. Comment on this clone: Its antigen is unknown. Per-base quality was not reported, and no clone a single base away is much larger than it.

Library method: the immunoSEQ multiplex PCR assay. The immuneACCESS repertoire file appears here via TCRdb, limited to in-frame rearrangements. These files lack a portion of the clones; in checked studies, under half of the deficit traces to unresolved V genes, and the cause of the others is not known. The sample table holds around 80,000 clones, of which roughly 88% were seen once. The ten largest account for 5.7% of the sample. This receptor was identified in a woman aged 50 to 60 in good health. This chain joins TRBV7-9 to TRBJ2-3; 8 bases in between match TRBD2. Sequenced material: blood. The DNA is TGTGCCAGCAGCTTAGTTGCGGCGGGAGGTGATACGCAGTATTTT. The resulting protein is CASSLVAAGGDTQYF.